The sequence of this T cell receptor beta chain was determined in a study of cytomegalovirus exposure and HLA in healthy donors. Findings and caveats of the study: Reportedly, diagnosis of cytomegalovirus status by the classifier showed high specificity and sensitivity. Testing in vitro showed three CMV-associated chains specific for CMV antigens. Associated with cytomegalovirus, according to the listing, were about 160 TCR beta chains.

The repertoire was sequenced with immunoSEQ multiplex PCR; TCRdb's copy has only in-frame clones and lacks some. The table has 250,000 to 400,000 clones, approximately 88% seen once. About this clone itself: Antigen specificity is unknown.

The donors were members of the roughly 120-subject validation cohort (separate from the roughly 700-subject first cohort). Trimming removed 6 bases from V and 3 bases from J, with 11 bases in between. In germline, CDR1 is LNHDA, CDR2 SQIVND (reference sequence). The CDR3 has 13 residues. The gene calls are TRBV19 and TRBJ1-2; D is perhaps TRBD1 (5 bases). The TCR comes from a man aged 25-45 years in good health and CMV-seronegative. Sequencing used PBMCs. The DNA for the CDR3 is TGTGCCAGTAGCATCGACAGCTACTATGGCTACACCTTC. Translated, it gives CASSIDSYYGYTF.